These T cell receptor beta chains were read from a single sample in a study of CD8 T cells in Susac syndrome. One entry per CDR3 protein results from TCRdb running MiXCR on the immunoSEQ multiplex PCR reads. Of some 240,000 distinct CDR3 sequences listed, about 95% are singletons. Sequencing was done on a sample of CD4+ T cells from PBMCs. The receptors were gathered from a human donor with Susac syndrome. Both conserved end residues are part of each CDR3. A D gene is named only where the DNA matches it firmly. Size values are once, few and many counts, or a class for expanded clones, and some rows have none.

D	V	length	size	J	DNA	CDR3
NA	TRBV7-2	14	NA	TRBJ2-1	TGTGCCAGCAGCTTATCCCCGCGAATGAATGAGCAGTTCTTC	CASSLSPRMNEQFF
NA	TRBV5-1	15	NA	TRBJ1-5	TGCGCCAGCAGCTTGTGGGGAGATAGCAATCAGCCCCAGCATTTT	CASSLWGDSNQPQHF
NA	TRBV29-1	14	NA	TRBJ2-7	TGCAGCGTTAAGGGACTCAGGGGCTCCTACGAGCAGTACTTC	CSVKGLRGSYEQYF
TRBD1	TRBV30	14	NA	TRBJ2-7	TGTGCCTGGAGGGGACAGGGGGAGTCCTACGAGCAGTACTTC	CAWRGQGESYEQYF
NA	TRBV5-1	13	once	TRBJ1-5	TGCGCCAGCCGCCCGACGGAGGGTCAGCCCCAGCATTTT	CASRPTEGQPQHF
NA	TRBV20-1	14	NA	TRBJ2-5	TGCAGTGCTAGAGATGGGGTTGGGGAAGAGACCCAGTACTTC	CSARDGVGEETQYF
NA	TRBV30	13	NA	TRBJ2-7	TGTGCCTGGAGTAATGGGGCCACCTACGAGCAGTACTTC	CAWSNGATYEQYF
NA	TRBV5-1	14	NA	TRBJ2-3	TGCGCCAGCAGCTTGGGGTACAGCACAGATACGCAGTATTTT	CASSLGYSTDTQYF
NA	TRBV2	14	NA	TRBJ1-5	TGTGCCAGCAGTGAAGCTACGGATTTACAGCCCCAGCATTTT	CASSEATDLQPQHF
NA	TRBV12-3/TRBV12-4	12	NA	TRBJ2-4	TGTGCCAGCAGTGGGAACGGAAACATTCAGTACTTC	CASSGNGNIQYF
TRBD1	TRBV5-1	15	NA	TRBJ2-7	TGCGCCAGCAGTTACCGACAGGGGGCCATCTACGAGCAGTACTTC	CASSYRQGAIYEQYF
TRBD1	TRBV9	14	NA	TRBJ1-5	TGTGCCAGCAGCGCGACAGGGGCAAATCAGCCCCAGCATTTT	CASSATGANQPQHF
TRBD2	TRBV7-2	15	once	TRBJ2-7	TGTGCCAGCAGCTTAGCGCCGGGAGGGCCTAGCGAGCAGTACTTC	CASSLAPGGPSEQYF
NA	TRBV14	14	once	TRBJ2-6	TGTGCCAGCAGCCGCTTCTCTGGGGCCAACGTCCTGACTTTC	CASSRFSGANVLTF
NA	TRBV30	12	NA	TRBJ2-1	TGTGCCTGGAGTCGTCTAGGAAATGAGCAGTTCTTC	CAWSRLGNEQFF
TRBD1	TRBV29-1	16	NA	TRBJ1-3	TGCAGCGTTGAAGCGGACAGGCTTCACTCTGGAAACACCATATATTTT	CSVEADRLHSGNTIYF
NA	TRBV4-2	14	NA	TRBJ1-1	TGTGCCAGCAGCCAAGATTTGAGGCCCGATGAAGCTTTCTTT	CASSQDLRPDEAFF
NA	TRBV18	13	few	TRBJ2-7	TGTGCCAGCTCACCGGGGCGGTCCTACGAGCAGTACTTC	CASSPGRSYEQYF
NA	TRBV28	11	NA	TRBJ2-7	TGTGCCAGCAGTTTTCTTGACGAGCAGTACTTC	CASSFLDEQYF
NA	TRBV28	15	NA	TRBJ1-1	TGTGCCAGCAGAACTCCGGGGGGCTTCAACACTGAAGCTTTCTTT	CASRTPGGFNTEAFF
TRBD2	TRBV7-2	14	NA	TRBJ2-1	TGTGCCAGCAGCCCACGACTAGCGGGAGCCTCCAAGTTCTTC	CASSPRLAGASKFF
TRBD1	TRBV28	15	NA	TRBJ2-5	TGTGCCAGCAGTAGCCAGGGGGCCTCCTCGGAGACCCAGTACTTC	CASSSQGASSETQYF
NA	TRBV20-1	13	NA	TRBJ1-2	TGCAGTGCTAGTGTCTTTGCTGGATATGGCTACACCTTC	CSASVFAGYGYTF
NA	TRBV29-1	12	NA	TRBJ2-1	TGCAGCGTTGAAGTCTTTAACAATGAGCAGTTCTTC	CSVEVFNNEQFF
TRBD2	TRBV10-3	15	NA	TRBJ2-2	TGTGCCATCATGGAAGCGGGAGGGCCAGCCGGGGAGCTGTTTTTT	CAIMEAGGPAGELFF
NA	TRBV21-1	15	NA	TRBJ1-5	TGTGCCAGCAGCAATCGCCGGGCCGGCAATCAGCCCCAGCATTTT	CASSNRRAGNQPQHF
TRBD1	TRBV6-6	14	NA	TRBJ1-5	TGTGCCAGCAGTGGCCCGGGACAGGGGGACTCCTCGCATTTT	CASSGPGQGDSSHF
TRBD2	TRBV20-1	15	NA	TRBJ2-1	TGCAGTGCTAGAGGTCCGAAGTTCGGGGGGAATGAGCAGTTCTTC	CSARGPKFGGNEQFF
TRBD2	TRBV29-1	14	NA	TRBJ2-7	TGCAGCGTTGCGACTAGCGGGATATCCTACGAGCAGTACTTC	CSVATSGISYEQYF
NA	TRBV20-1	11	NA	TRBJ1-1	TGCAGTGCCCACGTGAACACTGAAGCTTTCTTT	CSAHVNTEAFF
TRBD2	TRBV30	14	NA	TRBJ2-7	TGTGCCGAGTCGATAAGCGGGAGACCTGACGAGCAGTACTTC	CAESISGRPDEQYF
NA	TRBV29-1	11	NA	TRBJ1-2	TGCAGCGTTGAATCCTCCAAGGGCTACACCTTC	CSVESSKGYTF
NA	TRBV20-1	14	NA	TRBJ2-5	TGCAGTGCTAGAGCACCCCCGTCGACGCAGACCCAGTACTTC	CSARAPPSTQTQYF
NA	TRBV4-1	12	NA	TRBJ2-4	TGCGCCAGCAGCGAAACAGGGCTCATTCAGTACTTC	CASSETGLIQYF
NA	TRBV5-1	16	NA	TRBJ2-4	TGCGCCAGCAGCTTGGATGCTCGGGCAGAGAAAAACATTCAGTACTTC	CASSLDARAEKNIQYF
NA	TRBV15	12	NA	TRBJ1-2	TGTGCCACCAGCAGAGCACCGTATGGCTACACCTTC	CATSRAPYGYTF
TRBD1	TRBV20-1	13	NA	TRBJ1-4	TGCAGTGCTTCCACAGGGGTAGAGGAAAAACTGTTTTTT	CSASTGVEEKLFF
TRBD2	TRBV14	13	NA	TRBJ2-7	TGTGCCAGCAGCCCTAGCGGATCTGGGGAGCAGTACTTC	CASSPSGSGEQYF
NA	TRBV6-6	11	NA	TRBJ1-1	TGTGCCAGCAGTTACGTGGGTGAGGCTTTCTTT	CASSYVGEAFF
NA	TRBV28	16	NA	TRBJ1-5	TGTGCCAGCAGACCGCCACAGCTTTATAGCAATCAGCCCCAGCATTTT	CASRPPQLYSNQPQHF
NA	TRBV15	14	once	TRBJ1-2	TGTGCCACCAGCAGCCCAGGGACTAACTATGGCTACACCTTC	CATSSPGTNYGYTF
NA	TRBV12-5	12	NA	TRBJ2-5	TGTGCTAGTGGTTTGTCCAAAGAGACCCAGTACTTC	CASGLSKETQYF
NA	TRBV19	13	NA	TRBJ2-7	TGTGCCAGTAGTATCGCCCGTACCTACGAGCAGTACTTC	CASSIARTYEQYF
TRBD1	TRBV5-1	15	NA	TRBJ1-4	TGCGCCAGCAGCCAACTCCGGGACAGGGGCGAAAAACTGTTTTTT	CASSQLRDRGEKLFF
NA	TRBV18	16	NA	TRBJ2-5	TGTGCCAGCTCACCTGTTCTGCAGGGCCAGGGCGTGACCCAGTACTTC	CASSPVLQGQGVTQYF
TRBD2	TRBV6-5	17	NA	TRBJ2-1	TGTGCCAGCAGTTACTCAGGACTAGCGGAGGGGCACAATGAGCAGTTCTTC	CASSYSGLAEGHNEQFF
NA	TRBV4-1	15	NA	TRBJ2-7	TGCGCCAGCAGCCAAGATCAGTGGCAGCCTCAGAAGCAGTACTTC	CASSQDQWQPQKQYF
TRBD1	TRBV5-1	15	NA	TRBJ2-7	TGCGCCAGCAGGTTAACCGGGACAGACCCCTACGAGCAGTACTTC	CASRLTGTDPYEQYF
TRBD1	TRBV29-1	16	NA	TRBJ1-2	TGCAGCGTAAGCTCCGGACAGGGAAATTTTAACTATGGCTACACCTTC	CSVSSGQGNFNYGYTF
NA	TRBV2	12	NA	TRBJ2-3	TGTGCCAGCAGGAGGAGCACAGATACGCAGTATTTT	CASRRSTDTQYF
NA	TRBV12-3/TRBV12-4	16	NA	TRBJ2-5	TGTGCCAGCAGTTTAGGACTATGGACCGCCCAGGGGACCCAGTACTTC	CASSLGLWTAQGTQYF
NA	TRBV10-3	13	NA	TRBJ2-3	TGTGCCATCAGTTCGACCCCCTCAGATACGCAGTATTTT	CAISSTPSDTQYF
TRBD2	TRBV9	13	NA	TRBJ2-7	TGTGCCAGCAGCACACTAGCGGGGTACGAGCAGTACTTC	CASSTLAGYEQYF
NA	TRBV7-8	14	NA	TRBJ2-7	TGTGCCAGCAGCTTTGGGAGCTGGGACTACGAGCAGTACTTC	CASSFGSWDYEQYF